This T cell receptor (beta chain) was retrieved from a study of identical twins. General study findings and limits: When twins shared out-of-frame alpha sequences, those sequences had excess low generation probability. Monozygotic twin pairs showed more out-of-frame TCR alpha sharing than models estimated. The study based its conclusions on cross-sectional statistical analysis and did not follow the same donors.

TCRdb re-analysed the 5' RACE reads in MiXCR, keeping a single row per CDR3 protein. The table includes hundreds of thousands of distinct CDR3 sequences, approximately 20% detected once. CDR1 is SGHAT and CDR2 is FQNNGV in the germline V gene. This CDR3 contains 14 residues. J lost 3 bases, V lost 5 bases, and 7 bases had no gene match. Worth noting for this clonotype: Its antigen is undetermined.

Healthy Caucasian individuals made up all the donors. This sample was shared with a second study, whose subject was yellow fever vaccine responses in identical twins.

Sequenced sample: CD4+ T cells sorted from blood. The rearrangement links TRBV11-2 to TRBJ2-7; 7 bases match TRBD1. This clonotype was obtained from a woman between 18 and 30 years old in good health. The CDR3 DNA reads TGTGCCAGCAGCGGAATGAGACAGGGCTACGAGCAGTACTTC. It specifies CASSGMRQGYEQYF.